The present TCR beta chain was sequenced within a study of vaccination effects on CD4 cells after COVID-19. Findings and caveats of the study: Substantial clonal contraction characterized both infection- and vaccine-induced clones late after vaccination.

CD4+ T cells specific for antigen were expanded with viral peptide pools by the ViraFEST assay before sequencing. Investigators separated out CD4+ T cells once around nine days of culture had passed. Vaccine recipients lacked prior SARS-CoV-2 infection and had negative nucleocapsid antibodies. Peptides at about 10 ug/ml and IL-2 at 10 IU/ml were added to two million PBMC per well. Concerning this clone itself: Its antigen remains unidentified.

Between the trimmed V and J ends, which lost 1 base and 5 bases, there was a span of 9 bases. Germline-derived CDR1 and CDR2 are SGHNT and YYREEE (reference sequence). The CDR3 contains 13 residues. This table comes from immunoSEQ multiplex PCR, and its TCRdb copy is limited to in-frame clones, with some not included. The table has over 25,000 clones, around 70% seen once. This receptor was identified in a human donor who received a COVID-19 vaccine. The J gene is TRBJ2-5, the V gene TRBV5-4; D is ambiguous. Sample: CD4+ T cells from PBMCs cultured with SARS-CoV-2 spike peptides, taken before COVID-19 vaccination. This CDR3 reads CASSLLGLETQYF. The CDR3 DNA reads as TGTGCCAGCAGCTTGTTGGGTCTGGAGACCCAGTACTTC.